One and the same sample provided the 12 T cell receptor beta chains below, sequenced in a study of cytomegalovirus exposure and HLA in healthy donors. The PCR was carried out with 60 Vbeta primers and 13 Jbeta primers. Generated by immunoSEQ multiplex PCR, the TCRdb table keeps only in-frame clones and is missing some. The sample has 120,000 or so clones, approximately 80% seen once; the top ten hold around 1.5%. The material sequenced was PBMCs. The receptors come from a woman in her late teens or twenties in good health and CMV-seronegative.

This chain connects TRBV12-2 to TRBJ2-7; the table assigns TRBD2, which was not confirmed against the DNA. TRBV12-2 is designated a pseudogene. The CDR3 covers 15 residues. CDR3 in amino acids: CASRLVNRGPYEQYF. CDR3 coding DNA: TGTGCAAGTCGCTTAGTGAACCGGGGTCCCTACGAGCAGTACTTC.

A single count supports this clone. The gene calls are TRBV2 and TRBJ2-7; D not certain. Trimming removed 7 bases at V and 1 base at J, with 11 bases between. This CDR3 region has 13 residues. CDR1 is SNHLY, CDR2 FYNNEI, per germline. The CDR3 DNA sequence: TGTGCCAGCACCTCAGACAATTCCTACGAGCAGTACTTC. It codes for CASTSDNSYEQYF.

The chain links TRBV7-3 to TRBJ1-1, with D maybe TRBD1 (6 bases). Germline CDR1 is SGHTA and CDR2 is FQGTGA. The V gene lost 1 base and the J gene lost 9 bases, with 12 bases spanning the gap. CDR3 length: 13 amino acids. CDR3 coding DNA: TGTGCCAGCAGCTTAAATTCGGACAGTCAAGCTTTCTTT. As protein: CASSLNSDSQAFF.

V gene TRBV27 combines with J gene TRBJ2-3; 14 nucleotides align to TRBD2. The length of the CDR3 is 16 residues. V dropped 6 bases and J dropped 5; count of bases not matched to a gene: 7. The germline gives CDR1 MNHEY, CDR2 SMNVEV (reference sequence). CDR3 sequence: CASSLTSGRAGDTQYF. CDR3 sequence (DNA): TGTGCCAGCAGCCTGACTAGCGGGAGGGCCGGAGATACGCAGTATTTT.

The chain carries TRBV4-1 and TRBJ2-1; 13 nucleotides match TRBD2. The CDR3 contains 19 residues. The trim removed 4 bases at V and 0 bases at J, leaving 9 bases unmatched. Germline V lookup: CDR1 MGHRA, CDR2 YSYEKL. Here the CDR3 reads CASSPPGLAGLSSYNEQFF. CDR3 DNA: TGCGCCAGCAGCCCACCGGGACTAGCGGGGTTAAGCTCCTACAATGAGCAGTTCTTC.

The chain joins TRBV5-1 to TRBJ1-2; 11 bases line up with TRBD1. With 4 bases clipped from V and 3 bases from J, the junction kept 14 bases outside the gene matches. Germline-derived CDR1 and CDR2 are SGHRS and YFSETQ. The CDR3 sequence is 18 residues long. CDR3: CASSPPGDRGLRDYGYTF. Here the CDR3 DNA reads TGCGCCAGCAGCCCCCCGGGGGACAGGGGGTTGCGCGACTATGGCTACACCTTC.

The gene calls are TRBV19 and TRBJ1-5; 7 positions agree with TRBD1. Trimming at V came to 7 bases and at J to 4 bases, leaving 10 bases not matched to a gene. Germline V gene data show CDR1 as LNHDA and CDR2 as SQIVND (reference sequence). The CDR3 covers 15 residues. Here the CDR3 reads CASTRSGQTNQPQHF. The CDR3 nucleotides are TGTGCCAGTACCAGGTCGGGACAGACTAATCAGCCCCAGCATTTT.

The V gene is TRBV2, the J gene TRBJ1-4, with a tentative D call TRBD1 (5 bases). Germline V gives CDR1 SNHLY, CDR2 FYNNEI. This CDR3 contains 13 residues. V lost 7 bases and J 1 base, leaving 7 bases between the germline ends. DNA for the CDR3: TGTGCCAGCAAGGGGCAAACTAATGAAAAACTGTTTTTT. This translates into CASKGQTNEKLFF.

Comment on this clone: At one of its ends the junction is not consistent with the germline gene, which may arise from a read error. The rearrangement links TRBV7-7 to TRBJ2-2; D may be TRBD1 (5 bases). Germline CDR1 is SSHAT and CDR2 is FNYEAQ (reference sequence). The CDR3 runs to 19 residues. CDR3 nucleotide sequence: TGTGCTAGCAGCTTACTCCCATCCTCCACACAGGAACACACCGGGGAGCTGTTTTTT. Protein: CASSLLPSSTQEHTGELFF. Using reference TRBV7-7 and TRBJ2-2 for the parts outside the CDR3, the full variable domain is GAGVSQSPRYKVTKRGQDVTLRCDPISSHATLYWYQQALGQGPEFLTYFNYEAQPDKSGLPSDRFSAERPEGSISTLTIQRTEQRDSAMYRCASSLLPSSTQEHTGELFFGEGSRLTVL.

The CDR3 sequence is CAWSPEGGFDEQYF. DNA of the CDR3: TGTGCCTGGAGTCCTGAGGGGGGGTTCGACGAGCAGTACTTC. The chain uses TRBV30 and TRBJ2-7; D is possibly TRBD2 (7 bases). V was trimmed by 2 bases and J by 5 bases, leaving 16 bases between them. This CDR3 contains 14 residues. CDR1 is GTSNPN and CDR2 is SVGIG in the germline V gene (reference sequence).

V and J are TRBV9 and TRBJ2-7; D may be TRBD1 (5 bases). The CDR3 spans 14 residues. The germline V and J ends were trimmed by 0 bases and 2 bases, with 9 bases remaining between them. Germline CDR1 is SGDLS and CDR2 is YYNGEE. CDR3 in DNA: TGTGCCAGCAGCGTAGGGGCAGGGACCTACGAGCAGTACTTC. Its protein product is CASSVGAGTYEQYF. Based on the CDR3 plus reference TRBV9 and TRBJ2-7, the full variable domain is DSGVTQTPKHLITATGQRVTLRCSPRSGDLSVYWYQQSLDQGLQFLIQYYNGEERAKGNILERFSAQQFPDLHSELNLSSLELGDSALYFCASSVGAGTYEQYFGPGTRLTVT.

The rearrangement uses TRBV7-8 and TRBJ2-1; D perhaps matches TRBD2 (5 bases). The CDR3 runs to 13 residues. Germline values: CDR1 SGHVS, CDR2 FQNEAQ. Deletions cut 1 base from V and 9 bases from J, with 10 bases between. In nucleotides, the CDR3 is TGTGCCAGCAGCTTAGAAACCGGGGTTGAGCAGTTCTTC. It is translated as CASSLETGVEQFF.